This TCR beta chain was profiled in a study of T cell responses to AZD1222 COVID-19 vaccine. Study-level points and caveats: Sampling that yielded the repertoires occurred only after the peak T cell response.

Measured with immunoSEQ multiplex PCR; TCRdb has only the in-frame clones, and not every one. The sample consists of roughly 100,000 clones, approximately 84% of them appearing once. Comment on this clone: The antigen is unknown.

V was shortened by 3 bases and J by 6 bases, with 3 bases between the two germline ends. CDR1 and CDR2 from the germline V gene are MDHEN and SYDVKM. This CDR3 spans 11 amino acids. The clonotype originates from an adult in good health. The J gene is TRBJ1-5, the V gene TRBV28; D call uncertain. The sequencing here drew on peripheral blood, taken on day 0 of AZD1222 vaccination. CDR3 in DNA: TGTGCCAGCAGTTTGACTCAGCCCCAGCATTTT. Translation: CASSLTQPQHF. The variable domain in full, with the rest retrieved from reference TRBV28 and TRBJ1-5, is DVKVTQSSRYLVKRTGEKVFLECVQDMDHENMFWYRQDPGLGLRLIYFSYDVKMKEKGDIPEGYSVSREKKERFSLILESASTNQTSMYLCASSLTQPQHFGDGTRLSIL.